This T cell receptor (beta chain) was recorded in a study of shared clonotypes between healthy human individuals. Study-wide context: Three plates each covered CD4 naive and memory; CD8 naive two, CD8 memory one.

Data came from immunoSEQ multiplex PCR; TCRdb stores just in-frame clones and leaves some out. The sample shows some 2 million clones, 90% to 95% of them seen only once. The investigators split CD4+ cells into a CD45RA+ naive subset and a CD45RA-negative memory subset. The CDR3 extends over 17 amino acids. Between the trimmed V and J ends, which lost 4 bases and 7 bases, there was a span of 24 bases. Germline V gives CDR1 SGHDT, CDR2 YYEEEE. The clonotype comes from a man between 18 and 29 years old in good health. Sequencing was performed on naive CD4+ T cells sorted from blood. Subset reported: CD45RA+ positively selected. V gene TRBV5-6 combines with J gene TRBJ2-1; D gene ambiguous. The CDR3 sequence is CASSNGRTPSSWNEQFF. The CDR3 bases are TGTGCCAGCAGCAACGGAAGGACGCCCTCAAGCTGGAATGAGCAGTTCTTC.